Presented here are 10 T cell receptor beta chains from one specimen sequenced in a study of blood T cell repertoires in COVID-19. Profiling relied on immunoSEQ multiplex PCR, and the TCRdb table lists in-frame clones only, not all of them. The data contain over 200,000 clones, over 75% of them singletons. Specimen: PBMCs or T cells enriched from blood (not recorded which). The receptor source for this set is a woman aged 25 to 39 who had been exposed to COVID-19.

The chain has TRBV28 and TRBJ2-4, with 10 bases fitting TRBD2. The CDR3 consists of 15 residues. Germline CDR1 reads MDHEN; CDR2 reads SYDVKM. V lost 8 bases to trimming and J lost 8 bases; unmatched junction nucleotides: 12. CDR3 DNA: TGTGCCAGCGAAGCGGGAGGGCCCGGGAGTTACATTCAGTACTTC. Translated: CASEAGGPGSYIQYF. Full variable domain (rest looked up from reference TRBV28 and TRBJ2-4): DVKVTQSSRYLVKRTGEKVFLECVQDMDHENMFWYRQDPGLGLRLIYFSYDVKMKEKGDIPEGYSVSREKKERFSLILESASTNQTSMYLCASEAGGPGSYIQYFGAGTRLSVL.

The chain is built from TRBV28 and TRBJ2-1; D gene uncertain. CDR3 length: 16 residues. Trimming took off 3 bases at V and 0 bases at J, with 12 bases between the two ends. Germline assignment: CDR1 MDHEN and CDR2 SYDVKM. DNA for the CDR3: TGTGCCAGCAGTTTTTGGTCCGTTAGCTCCTACAATGAGCAGTTCTTC. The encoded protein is CASSFWSVSSYNEQFF.

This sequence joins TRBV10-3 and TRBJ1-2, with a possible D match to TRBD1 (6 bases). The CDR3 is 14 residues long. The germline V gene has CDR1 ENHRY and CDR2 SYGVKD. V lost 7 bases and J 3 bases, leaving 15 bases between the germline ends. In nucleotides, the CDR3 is TGTGCCATCAAAACAGGGACCTCTGACTATGGCTACACCTTC. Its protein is CAIKTGTSDYGYTF.

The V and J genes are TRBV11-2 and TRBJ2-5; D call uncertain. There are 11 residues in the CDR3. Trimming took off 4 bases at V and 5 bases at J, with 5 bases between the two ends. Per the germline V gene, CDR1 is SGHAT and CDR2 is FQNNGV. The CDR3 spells CASSYRETQYF. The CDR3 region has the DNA TGTGCCAGCAGCTATCGGGAGACCCAGTACTTC.

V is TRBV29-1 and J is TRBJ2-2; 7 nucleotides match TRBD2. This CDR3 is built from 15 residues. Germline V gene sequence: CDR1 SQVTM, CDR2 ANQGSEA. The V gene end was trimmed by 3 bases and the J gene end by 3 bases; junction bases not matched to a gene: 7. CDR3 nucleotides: TGCAGCGTTGAGGGCGTAGCGGGCCACACCGGGGAGCTGTTTTTT. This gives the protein CSVEGVAGHTGELFF.

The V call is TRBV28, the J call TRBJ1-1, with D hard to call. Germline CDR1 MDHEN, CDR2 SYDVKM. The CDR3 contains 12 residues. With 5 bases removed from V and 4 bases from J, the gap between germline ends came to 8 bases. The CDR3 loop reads CASSRGGTEAFF. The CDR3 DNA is TGTGCCAGCAGTCGGGGAGGCACTGAAGCTTTCTTT.

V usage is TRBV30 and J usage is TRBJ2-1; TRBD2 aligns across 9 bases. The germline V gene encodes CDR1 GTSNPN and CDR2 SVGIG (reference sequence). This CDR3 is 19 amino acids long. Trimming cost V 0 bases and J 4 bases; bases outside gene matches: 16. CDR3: CAWSVGGGLATKTYNEQFF. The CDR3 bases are TGTGCCTGGAGTGTAGGTGGGGGACTAGCCACCAAGACATACAATGAGCAGTTCTTC.

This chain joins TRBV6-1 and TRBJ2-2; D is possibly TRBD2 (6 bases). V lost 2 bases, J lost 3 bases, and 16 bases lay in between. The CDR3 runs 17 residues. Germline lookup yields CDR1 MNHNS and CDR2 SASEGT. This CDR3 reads CASSEYGLGEDTGELFF. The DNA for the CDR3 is TGTGCCAGCAGTGAATACGGGCTGGGGGAGGACACCGGGGAGCTGTTTTTT.

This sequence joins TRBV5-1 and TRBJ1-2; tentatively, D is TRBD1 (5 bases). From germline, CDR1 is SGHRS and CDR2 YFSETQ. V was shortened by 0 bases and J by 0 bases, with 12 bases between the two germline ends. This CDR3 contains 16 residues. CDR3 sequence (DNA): TGCGCCAGCAGCTTGGTGTACGACAGAGCTAACTATGGCTACACCTTC. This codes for CASSLVYDRANYGYTF.

CDR3 sequence: CASSGQGWNEQFF. CDR3 bases: TGTGCCAGCAGCGGACAGGGGTGGAATGAGCAGTTCTTC. The chain recombines TRBV7-9 with TRBJ2-1; 9 bases fit TRBD1. The CDR3 totals 13 residues. V shed 5 bases, J shed 7 bases, and the junction held 3 bases outside the gene matches. Germline V lookup: CDR1 SEHNR, CDR2 FQNEAQ (reference sequence).